This T cell receptor (beta chain) was identified during a study of immune characterization of retroperitoneal liposarcoma. Each CDR3 protein gets one entry after TCRdb re-called the PCR reads with MiXCR. The sample lists about 10,000 distinct CDR3 sequences; 26% were seen once. CDR3 size: 15 residues. After removal of 6 bases from V and 11 bases from J, the junction contained 14 bases not matched to a gene. The specimen sequenced was blood. This TCR was recovered from a male donor with retroperitoneal liposarcoma. J is TRBJ2-1 and V is TRBV12-3 or TRBV12-4; 9 bases are shared with TRBD1. CDR3 DNA sequence: TGTGCCAGCAGATCCCGACAGGGGGTGGTGGGCAAGCAGTTCTTC. It translates to CASRSRQGVVGKQFF.